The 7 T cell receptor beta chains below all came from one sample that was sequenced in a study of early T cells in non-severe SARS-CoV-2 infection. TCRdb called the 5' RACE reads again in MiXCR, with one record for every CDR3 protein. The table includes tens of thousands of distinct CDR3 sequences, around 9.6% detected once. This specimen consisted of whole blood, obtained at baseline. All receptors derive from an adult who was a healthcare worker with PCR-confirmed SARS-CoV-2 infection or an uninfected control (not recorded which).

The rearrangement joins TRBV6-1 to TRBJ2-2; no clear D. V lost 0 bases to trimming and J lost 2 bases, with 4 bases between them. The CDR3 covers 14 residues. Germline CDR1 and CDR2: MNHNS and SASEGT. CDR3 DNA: TGTGCCAGCAGTGAAGCATTAAACACCGGGGAGCTGTTTTTT. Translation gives CASSEALNTGELFF.

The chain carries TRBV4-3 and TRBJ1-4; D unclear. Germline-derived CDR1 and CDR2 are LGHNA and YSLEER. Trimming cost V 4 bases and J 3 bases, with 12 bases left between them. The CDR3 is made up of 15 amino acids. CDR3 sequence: CASSRGLGSNEKLFF. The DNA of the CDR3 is TGCGCCAGCAGCCGGGGTCTCGGATCTAATGAAAAACTGTTTTTT.

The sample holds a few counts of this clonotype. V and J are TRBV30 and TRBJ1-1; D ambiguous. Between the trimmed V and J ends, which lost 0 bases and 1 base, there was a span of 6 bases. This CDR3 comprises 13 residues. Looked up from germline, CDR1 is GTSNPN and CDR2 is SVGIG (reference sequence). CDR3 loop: CAWSVGTNTEAFF. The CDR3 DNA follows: TGTGCCTGGAGTGTAGGCACGAACACTGAAGCTTTCTTT.

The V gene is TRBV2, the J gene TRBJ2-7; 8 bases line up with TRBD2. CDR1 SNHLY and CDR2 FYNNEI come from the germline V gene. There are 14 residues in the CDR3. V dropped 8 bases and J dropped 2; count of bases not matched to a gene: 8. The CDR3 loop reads CASLPGGGTYEQYF. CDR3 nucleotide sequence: TGTGCCAGCCTTCCCGGGGGGGGGACCTACGAGCAGTACTTC. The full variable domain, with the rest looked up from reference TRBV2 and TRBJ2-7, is EPEVTQTPSHQVTQMGQEVILRCVPISNHLYFYWYRQILGQKVEFLVSFYNNEISEKSEIFDDQFSVERPDGSNFTLKIRSTKLEDSAMYFCASLPGGGTYEQYFGPGTRLTVT.

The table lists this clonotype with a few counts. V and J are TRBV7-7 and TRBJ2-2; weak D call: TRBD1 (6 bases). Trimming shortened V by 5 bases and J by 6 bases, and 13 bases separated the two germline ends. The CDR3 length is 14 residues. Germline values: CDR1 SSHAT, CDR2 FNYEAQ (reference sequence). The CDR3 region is CASSTNRESGELFF. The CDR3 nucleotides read TGTGCCAGCAGCACAAACAGGGAATCCGGGGAGCTGTTTTTT.

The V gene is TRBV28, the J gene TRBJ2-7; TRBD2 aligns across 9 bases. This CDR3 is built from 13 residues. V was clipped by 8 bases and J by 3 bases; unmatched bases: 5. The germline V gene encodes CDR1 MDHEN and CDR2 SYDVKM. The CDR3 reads CASLAGQNYEQYF. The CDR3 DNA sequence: TGTGCCAGCCTAGCGGGGCAGAACTACGAGCAGTACTTC.

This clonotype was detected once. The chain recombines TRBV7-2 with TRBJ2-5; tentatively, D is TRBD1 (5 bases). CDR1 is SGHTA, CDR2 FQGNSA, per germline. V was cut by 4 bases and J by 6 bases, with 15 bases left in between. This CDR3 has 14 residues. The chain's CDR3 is CASSSAPPGQTQYF. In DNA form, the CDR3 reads TGTGCCAGCAGCTCAGCACCCCCAGGGCAGACCCAGTACTTC.